This T cell receptor beta chain was profiled in a study of cytomegalovirus exposure and HLA in healthy donors. Clones were sequenced by immunoSEQ multiplex PCR, and TCRdb holds only the in-frame ones, with some missing. The table records more than 95,000 clones, around nine tenths of them present only once. V was trimmed by 5 bases and J by 2 bases, leaving 13 bases between them. Per the germline V gene, CDR1 is SGHVS and CDR2 is FNYEAQ. The CDR3 covers 16 residues. The sequence derives from a man in his late teens or twenties in good health and CMV-seropositive. The V call is TRBV7-6, the J call TRBJ2-6; possible D gene TRBD2, 5 bases. Sequencing input: PBMCs. The CDR3 spells CASSPQGGTGANVLTF. DNA of the CDR3: TGTGCCAGCAGCCCGCAAGGAGGTACTGGGGCCAACGTCCTGACTTTC.